This entry features one T cell receptor beta chain sequence. Vbeta (60) and Jbeta (13) primers were used in the PCR. The table came from immunoSEQ multiplex PCR; TCRdb's copy has only in-frame clones and leaves some out. Here the sample spans some 170,000 clones, about three quarters being singletons. This sample was taken from a study of cytomegalovirus exposure and HLA in healthy donors. Germline V gene data show CDR1 as MDHEN and CDR2 as SYDVKM. V lost 6 bases and J 1 base, leaving 12 bases between the germline ends. The CDR3 is 14 residues long. The TCR sequence derives from a woman aged 60-75 years in good health and CMV-seropositive. The sample taken for sequencing was PBMCs. The genes are TRBV28 and TRBJ1-1, with D perhaps matching TRBD1 (5 bases). The CDR3 bases are TGTGCCAGCAGCTACGGGGGTAGGAACACTGAAGCTTTCTTT. This codes for CASSYGGRNTEAFF.